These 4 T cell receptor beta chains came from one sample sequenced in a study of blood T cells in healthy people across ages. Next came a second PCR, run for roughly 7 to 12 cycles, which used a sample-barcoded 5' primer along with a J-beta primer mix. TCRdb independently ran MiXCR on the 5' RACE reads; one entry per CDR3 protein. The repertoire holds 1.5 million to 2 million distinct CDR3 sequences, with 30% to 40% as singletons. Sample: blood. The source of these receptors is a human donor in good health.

The CDR3 DNA reads as TGCAGCGGAGGGGGACAGGGCACAGATACGCAGTATTTT. Encoded protein: CSGGGQGTDTQYF. The gene calls are TRBV29-1 and TRBJ2-3, with 8 positions matching TRBD1. Trimming removed 7 bases from V and 1 base from J; junction bases left unmatched: 4. The germline V gene encodes CDR1 SQVTM and CDR2 ANQGSEA. The CDR3 spans 13 residues.

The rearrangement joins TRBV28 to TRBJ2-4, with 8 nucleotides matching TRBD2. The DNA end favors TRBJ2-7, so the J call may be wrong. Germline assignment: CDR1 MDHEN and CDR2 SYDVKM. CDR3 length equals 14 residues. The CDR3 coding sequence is TGTGCCAGCACCCTCCTCCAGGCGGGGGGCGAGCAGTACTTC. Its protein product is CASTLLQAGGEQYF.

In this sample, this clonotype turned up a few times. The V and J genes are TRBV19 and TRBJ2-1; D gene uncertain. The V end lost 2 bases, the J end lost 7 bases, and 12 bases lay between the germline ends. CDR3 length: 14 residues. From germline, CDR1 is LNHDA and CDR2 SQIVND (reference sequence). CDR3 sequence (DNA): TGTGCCAGTAGTATAACTTCGTTGGTAAATGAGCAGTTCTTC. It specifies CASSITSLVNEQFF.

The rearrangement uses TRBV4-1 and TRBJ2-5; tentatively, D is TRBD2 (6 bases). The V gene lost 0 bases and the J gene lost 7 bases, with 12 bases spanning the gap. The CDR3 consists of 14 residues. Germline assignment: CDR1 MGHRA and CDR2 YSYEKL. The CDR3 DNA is TGCGCCAGCAGCCAAGATCGGGGGATCGGGACCCAGTACTTC. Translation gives CASSQDRGIGTQYF.